The next 30 T cell receptor beta chains were all read from a single sample in a study of shared clonotypes between healthy human individuals. Sequencing was performed with immunoSEQ multiplex PCR; in TCRdb, only in-frame clones are kept and a portion is missing. The top ten clones hold 0.35% to 0.5% of a sample with about 2.3 million clones, about 92% of them seen once. Sequencing was carried out using naive CD4+ T cells from PBMCs. Subset: CD45RA+ positively selected. The receptors originated from a young man in good health. Some clones in this sample may be carry-over from other donors' samples.

Points on this clone: The CDR3 carries no conserved terminal phenylalanine or tryptophan, so it likely arises from a read error. V and J are TRBV10-3 and TRBJ1-2; D uncertain. Trimming left V 2 bases short and J 6 bases short, with 7 bases between. The CDR3 length is 12 residues. The V gene's germline CDR1 is ENHRY and CDR2 SYGVKD. For the CDR3, the DNA is TGTGCCATCAGTGAGAGTTGGGATGGCTACACCCTC. It is translated as CAISESWDGYTL.

Concerning this clone itself: Additional DNA sequences in this sample encode the identical CDR3. The rearrangement joins TRBV7-3 to TRBJ2-1, with 7 bases lining up with TRBD2. V shed 5 bases and J 0 bases; nucleotides not matched to a gene: 4. Germline CDR1 reads SGHTA; CDR2 reads FQGTGA. This CDR3 spans 15 amino acids. CDR3 in DNA: TGTGCCAGCAGCCCTCTAGCGGCCTCCTACAATGAGCAGTTCTTC. This sequence encodes CASSPLAASYNEQFF.

The chain is built from TRBV7-9 and TRBJ2-1, with TRBD2 identical over 13 bases. This CDR3 has 15 residues. From germline, CDR1 is SEHNR and CDR2 FQNEAQ (reference sequence). V dropped 5 bases and J dropped 4; count of bases not matched to a gene: 2. The CDR3, as DNA: TGTGCCAGCAGCGGACTAGCGGGGGAATACAATGAGCAGTTCTTC. It yields the protein CASSGLAGEYNEQFF.

V usage is TRBV7-8 and J usage is TRBJ2-2; D is uncertain. V shed 2 bases and J shed 7 bases, with 17 bases lying between them. The length of the CDR3 is 16 residues. Germline CDR1 is SGHVS and CDR2 is FQNEAQ. CDR3 loop: CASSLFGRTVSGELFF. CDR3 coding DNA: TGTGCCAGCAGCTTATTTGGGCGTACGGTGAGCGGGGAGCTGTTTTTT.

This clone occurred once. CDR3 in amino acids: CAWSAVPGLFGELFF. In DNA, the CDR3 is TGTGCCTGGAGTGCCGTCCCGGGACTGTTCGGGGAGCTGTTTTTT. This sequence joins TRBV30 and TRBJ2-2, with D possibly matching TRBD2 (6 bases). The CDR3 covers 15 residues. Germline V gene sequence: CDR1 GTSNPN, CDR2 SVGIG (reference sequence). V shed 1 base and J shed 7 bases, with 16 bases lying between them.

The genes are TRBV15 and TRBJ2-1, with D tentatively TRBD2 (5 bases). Trimming removed 0 bases from V and 3 bases from J, with 12 bases in between. CDR3 length equals 16 residues. Germline V gene data show CDR1 as LNHNV and CDR2 as YYDKDF (reference sequence). CDR3 protein: CATSRDAGPVYNEQFF. CDR3 bases: TGTGCCACCAGCAGAGATGCGGGCCCCGTCTACAATGAGCAGTTCTTC. Full variable domain (rest looked up from reference TRBV15 and TRBJ2-1): DAMVIQNPRYQVTQFGKPVTLSCSQTLNHNVMYWYQQKSSQAPKLLFHYYDKDFNNEADTPDNFQSRRPNTSFCFLDIRSPGLGDTAMYLCATSRDAGPVYNEQFFGPGTRLTVL.

This chain uses TRBV2 with TRBJ2-7; D perhaps matches TRBD1 (6 bases). V was clipped by 1 base and J by 4 bases, with 14 bases between them. CDR1 and CDR2 from the germline V gene are SNHLY and FYNNEI. This CDR3 has 15 residues. The CDR3, as DNA: TGTGCCAGCAGTGAAGGGAAGGGGGTGGGGTACGAGCAGTACTTC. Protein product: CASSEGKGVGYEQYF.

The V call is TRBV19, the J call TRBJ1-4; D is undetermined. V lost 6 bases and J 0 bases, leaving 14 bases between the germline ends. The germline CDR1 and CDR2 sequences are LNHDA and SQIVND (reference sequence). The CDR3 length is 16 residues. The DNA of the CDR3 is TGTGCCAGTAGATGGTCGAGGGCAGCAACTAATGAAAAACTGTTTTTT. This sequence encodes CASRWSRAATNEKLFF.

This rearrangement joins TRBV11-3 to TRBJ2-4; either TRBD1 or TRBD2 may fit D (5 bases each). The V gene lost 5 bases and the J gene lost 9 bases, with 20 bases spanning the gap. CDR3 length equals 15 residues. Germline-derived CDR1 and CDR2 are SGHNT and YENEEA. The CDR3 bases are TGTGCCAGCAGCCGGTTTGTGGGACCCGTGTTCATTCAGTACTTC. Encoded protein: CASSRFVGPVFIQYF.

The V gene is TRBV28, the J gene TRBJ2-1; D might be TRBD2 (5 bases). CDR3 size: 15 residues. Looked up from germline, CDR1 is MDHEN and CDR2 is SYDVKM. Trimming took off 6 bases at V and 3 bases at J, with 15 bases between the two ends. Here the CDR3 DNA reads TGTGCCAGCAGCCTTCGGCCCCGGGACTACAATGAGCAGTTCTTC. Its translation: CASSLRPRDYNEQFF.

The CDR3 nucleotides read TGTGCCAGCGGAAGTGGGGTCCCCGGGGGGACCCAGTACTTC. Its protein product is CASGSGVPGGTQYF. This chain joins TRBV7-2 and TRBJ2-5, with a tentative D call TRBD2 (6 bases). Trimming left V 8 bases short and J 7 bases short, with 20 bases between. The CDR3 totals 14 residues. From germline, CDR1 is SGHTA and CDR2 FQGNSA.

For this clone: This CDR3 is also generated by other DNA sequences in the sample. This sequence joins TRBV27 and TRBJ2-1, with 8 bases that match TRBD2. V lost 7 bases to trimming and J lost 6 bases; unmatched junction nucleotides: 5. Germline V gives CDR1 MNHEY, CDR2 SMNVEV (reference sequence). The CDR3 runs to 13 residues. The CDR3 is CASNRLAGNEQFF. The CDR3 bases are TGTGCCAGCAATCGGCTAGCGGGCAATGAGCAGTTCTTC.

V gene TRBV6-5 combines with J gene TRBJ1-5; D gene unclear. CDR3 length equals 13 residues. The V and J ends lost 2 bases and 7 bases respectively, with 9 bases between them. The germline gives CDR1 MNHEY, CDR2 SVGAGI. CDR3 sequence reads: CASSYTGGQPQHF. The CDR3 DNA follows: TGTGCCAGCAGTTACACGGGTGGGCAGCCCCAGCATTTT.

The V gene is TRBV15, the J gene TRBJ2-2; no clear D gene. Per germline, CDR1 LNHNV and CDR2 YYDKDF (reference sequence). Trimming took 1 base from V and 1 from J, leaving 22 bases between them. The CDR3 runs 20 residues. CDR3 nucleotide sequence: TGTGCCACCAGCAGAGGCCGGCCCACCGGTAGGGCTGTGAACACCGGGGAGCTGTTTTTT. Residues: CATSRGRPTGRAVNTGELFF.

This chain joins TRBV7-9 and TRBJ2-1, with 8 bases fitting TRBD2. Germline V gene lookup returns CDR1 SEHNR and CDR2 FQNEAQ (reference sequence). Trimming took 5 bases from V and 0 from J; bases not matched to a gene: 9. The CDR3 spans 17 residues. The CDR3 nucleotides are TGTGCCAGCAGCCGAGGGACTAGGGGATTCTCCTACAATGAGCAGTTCTTC. It yields the protein CASSRGTRGFSYNEQFF.

The rearrangement links TRBV27 to TRBJ2-3; TRBD2 matches 9 bases. The length of the CDR3 is 16 residues. V lost 3 bases, J lost 4 bases, and 8 bases stayed unmatched. The germline CDR1 and CDR2 sequences are MNHEY and SMNVEV (reference sequence). In DNA, the CDR3 is TGTGCCAGCAGTTTTTCTGGCGGGAGGGCCCCAGATACGCAGTATTTT. Its protein product is CASSFSGGRAPDTQYF.

This clone appeared once. This sequence joins TRBV4-1 and TRBJ2-6, with D perhaps TRBD1 (7 bases). The CDR3 runs 17 residues. Trimming took 4 bases from V and 0 from J, leaving 13 bases between them. CDR1 is MGHRA, CDR2 YSYEKL, per germline. CDR3 sequence reads: CASSRGTVNSGANVLTF. In DNA form, the CDR3 reads TGCGCCAGCAGCCGCGGGACAGTTAACTCTGGGGCCAACGTCCTGACTTTC.

As concerns this clone: The identical CDR3 is also encoded by other nucleotide sequences in the sample. J is TRBJ2-5 and V is TRBV5-1; TRBD1 matches 9 bases. Germline CDR1 is SGHRS and CDR2 is YFSETQ. The ends lost 4 bases at V and 5 bases at J; junction bases unmatched: 6. The CDR3 consists of 14 residues. The CDR3 loop is CASSRGQGGETQYF. The CDR3 region has the DNA TGCGCCAGCAGCCGGGGACAGGGAGGGGAGACCCAGTACTTC.

The V and J genes are TRBV2 and TRBJ2-7; tentative D call: TRBD1 (5 bases). Germline V CDR1 and CDR2: SNHLY, FYNNEI. CDR3 length equals 11 residues. The germline V and J ends were trimmed by 8 bases and 5 bases, with 10 bases remaining between them. The CDR3 DNA reads as TGTGCCAGCCGGCAGGGCCACGAGCAGTACTTC. This translates into CASRQGHEQYF.

J is TRBJ2-5 and V is TRBV9; D ambiguous. CDR3 size: 16 residues. CDR1 SGDLS and CDR2 YYNGEE come from the germline V gene. Trimming cost V 0 bases and J 0 bases, with 12 bases left between them. The CDR3 region is CASSVGLTTYQETQYF. The CDR3, as DNA: TGTGCCAGCAGCGTAGGGTTAACAACGTACCAAGAGACCCAGTACTTC.

J is TRBJ2-7 and V is TRBV2; 8 positions match TRBD2. This CDR3 has 16 amino acids. Germline-derived CDR1 and CDR2 are SNHLY and FYNNEI. After removal of 4 bases from V and 5 bases from J, the junction contained 13 bases not matched to a gene. CDR3 loop: CASSGGTAGVRHEQYF. DNA of the CDR3: TGTGCCAGCAGTGGAGGAACAGCGGGAGTACGGCACGAGCAGTACTTC.

This chain links TRBV28 with TRBJ1-1, with no clear D. CDR3 length: 12 residues. The ends were cut back, 6 bases at V and 3 bases at J, with 8 bases in the middle. Germline values: CDR1 MDHEN, CDR2 SYDVKM. CDR3 sequence (DNA): TGTGCCAGCAGCCGTAGATACACTGAAGCTTTCTTT. Protein sequence: CASSRRYTEAFF. Full variable domain (outside the CDR3, taken from reference TRBV28 and TRBJ1-1): DVKVTQSSRYLVKRTGEKVFLECVQDMDHENMFWYRQDPGLGLRLIYFSYDVKMKEKGDIPEGYSVSREKKERFSLILESASTNQTSMYLCASSRRYTEAFFGQGTRLTVV.

The V gene is TRBV19, the J gene TRBJ2-2; possibly TRBD1 for D (5 bases). Per the germline V gene, CDR1 is LNHDA and CDR2 is SQIVND (reference sequence). Trimming shortened V by 3 bases and J by 6 bases, and 17 bases separated the two germline ends. CDR3 length: 16 amino acids. Here the CDR3 reads CASSMRQGRSSGELFF. The CDR3 nucleotides are TGTGCCAGTAGTATGAGGCAGGGAAGGTCGTCCGGGGAGCTGTTTTTT.

In this sample, this clone turned up once. The V and J genes are TRBV2 and TRBJ1-5; D remains unclear. CDR3 length equals 13 residues. Per germline, CDR1 SNHLY and CDR2 FYNNEI. V was shortened by 5 bases and J by 3 bases, with 8 bases between the two germline ends. CDR3 DNA sequence: TGTGCCAGCAGTCAACCTCCCAATCAGCCCCAGCATTTT. This encodes CASSQPPNQPQHF.

This clone was seen a handful of times. The chain has TRBV9 and TRBJ1-5; unclear D gene. Germline CDR1 is SGDLS and CDR2 is YYNGEE. This CDR3 contains 15 residues. With 3 bases removed from V and 7 bases from J, the gap between germline ends came to 17 bases. The CDR3 is CASSESPLRGQPQHF. The CDR3 bases are TGTGCCAGCAGCGAATCCCCCTTACGTGGCCAGCCCCAGCATTTT. Full variable domain (missing parts from reference TRBV9 and TRBJ1-5): DSGVTQTPKHLITATGQRVTLRCSPRSGDLSVYWYQQSLDQGLQFLIQYYNGEERAKGNILERFSAQQFPDLHSELNLSSLELGDSALYFCASSESPLRGQPQHFGDGTRLSIL.

V gene TRBV2 combines with J gene TRBJ1-2, with D possibly TRBD1 on 6 matching bases. V shed 5 bases and J shed 8 bases, with 15 bases lying between them. The germline V gene encodes CDR1 SNHLY and CDR2 FYNNEI. The CDR3 has 13 residues. The CDR3, as DNA: TGTGCCAGCAGTTTTTTCCAGGGGTGGGGCTACACCTTC. It translates to CASSFFQGWGYTF.

The chain has TRBV1 and TRBJ2-2; TRBD2 reflects the table's D call only, with no check against the DNA. TRBV1 is a known pseudogene. This CDR3 is built from 20 residues. This chain's CDR3 is CTSSQTPGLLPEGSPGELFF. The CDR3, as DNA: TGCACCAGCAGCCAAACGCCGGGACTACTTCCCGAGGGAAGTCCCGGGGAGCTGTTTTTT.

The J gene is TRBJ2-1, the V gene TRBV6-5, with D perhaps TRBD2 (6 bases). CDR1 MNHEY and CDR2 SVGAGI come from the germline V gene. V was clipped by 0 bases and J by 12 bases, with 12 bases between them. The CDR3 runs 13 residues. The CDR3 region has the DNA TGTGCCAGCAGTTACTCGGAGGGATTGGGGCAGTTCTTC. Translating it yields CASSYSEGLGQFF.

A word on this clone: A read error may account for a junction end that differs from germline. The CDR3 DNA follows: TGTGCCAGCAGCCAAGGACAGGGTACATCACCCATGTTC. This codes for CASSQGQGTSPMF. This chain links TRBV4-2 with TRBJ1-2; 7 bases line up with TRBD1. Looked up from germline, CDR1 is LGHNA and CDR2 is YNFKEQ. The CDR3 has 13 amino acids.

The chain is built from TRBV4-1 and TRBJ2-5, with 11 positions matching TRBD2. This CDR3 contains 16 residues. After removal of 2 bases from V and 5 bases from J, the junction contained 7 bases not matched to a gene. CDR1 is MGHRA, CDR2 YSYEKL, per germline. The CDR3 DNA reads as TGCGCCAGCAGCCAAACTAGCGGGAGTAGAGCGGAGACCCAGTACTTC. It specifies CASSQTSGSRAETQYF.